The 29 T cell receptor beta chains presented below share a single source sample, sequenced in a study of CD8 T cells in ankylosing spondylitis. General study points: A TCR beta motif made of eight highly homologous variants seemed typical of ankylosing spondylitis blood.

For these receptors, no antigen is known. TCRdb fed the 5' RACE reads into MiXCR, producing one record per CDR3 protein. This sample has roughly 450,000 distinct CDR3 sequences, with roughly 27% found just once. The sample consisted of blood, either unsorted or a sorted T cell fraction (not recorded which). The receptors derive from a male donor with ankylosing spondylitis.

The chain has TRBV19 and TRBJ1-1, with D unresolved. Germline V gives CDR1 LNHDA, CDR2 SQIVND (reference sequence). Trimming took off 3 bases at V and 4 bases at J, with 9 bases between the two ends. The CDR3 has 13 residues. In DNA, the CDR3 is TGTGCCAGTAGTATCTTATCTCTCACTGAAGCTTTCTTT. Encoded protein: CASSILSLTEAFF.

This clonotype was counted a few times. The chain combines TRBV20-1 with TRBJ2-2; 10 positions match TRBD2. CDR1 is DFQATT and CDR2 is SNEGSKA in the germline V gene (reference sequence). With V trimmed by 4 bases and J by 5 bases, 10 bases remained unmatched. The CDR3 runs 16 residues. CDR3 sequence reads: CSANKAGGSSTGELFF. The CDR3 DNA is TGCAGTGCTAACAAAGCGGGAGGGTCGTCTACCGGGGAGCTGTTTTTT.

The CDR3 DNA follows: TGTGCCAGCAGCTTATTAGGACAGGGAAATGAAAAACTGTTTTTT. Its translation is CASSLLGQGNEKLFF. The V gene is TRBV11-2, the J gene TRBJ1-4; 8 bases match TRBD1. Looked up from germline, CDR1 is SGHAT and CDR2 is FQNNGV. The CDR3 length is 15 residues. Losses at the gene ends were 2 bases for V and 5 bases for J; bases not matched to a gene: 4.

This clonotype showed up just a few times. The chain carries TRBV5-1 and TRBJ2-2; D might be TRBD1 (6 bases). Germline assignment: CDR1 SGHRS and CDR2 YFSETQ. This CDR3 spans 15 amino acids. With 5 bases removed from V and 5 bases from J, the gap between germline ends came to 16 bases. This CDR3 is CASRQGTTGTGELFF. In nucleotides, the CDR3 is TGCGCCAGCAGGCAAGGGACAACCGGGACCGGGGAGCTGTTTTTT.

This clonotype has just a few counts. The rearrangement uses TRBV15 and TRBJ1-1, with TRBD1 as a possible D gene (6 bases). Germline CDR1 is LNHNV and CDR2 is YYDKDF (reference sequence). V lost 0 bases to trimming and J lost 4 bases, with 15 bases between them. This CDR3 contains 16 residues. Here the CDR3 DNA reads TGTGCCACCAGCAGAGATCCCGTAACAGGGAGCACTGAAGCTTTCTTT. Its protein product is CATSRDPVTGSTEAFF.

The chain uses TRBV25-1 and TRBJ2-5; D possibly uses TRBD1 or TRBD2 (5 bases each). CDR3 length equals 16 residues. Trimming took 1 base from V and 4 from J, leaving 16 bases between them. Germline CDR1 MGHDK, CDR2 SYGVNS. CDR3 DNA sequence: TGTGCCAGCAGTGAATTTGAGGGGCCGTTCACAGAGACCCAGTACTTC. It yields the protein CASSEFEGPFTETQYF.

The chain links TRBV20-1 to TRBJ1-1; the D gene is possibly TRBD1 (5 bases). The CDR3 runs 14 residues. CDR1 and CDR2 (germline): DFQATT, SNEGSKA (reference sequence). Trimming removed 3 bases from V and 4 bases from J, with 15 bases in between. CDR3 sequence: CSARVVSGSTEAFF. The CDR3 DNA sequence: TGCAGTGCTAGGGTAGTTTCAGGGAGCACTGAAGCTTTCTTT.

The chain has TRBV5-1 and TRBJ2-1; D unresolved. This CDR3 contains 15 residues. The V end was cut by 0 bases, the J end by 3 bases, with 10 bases between. The germline CDR1 and CDR2 sequences are SGHRS and YFSETQ. The CDR3 here is CASSLENGNYNEQFF. The DNA of the CDR3 is TGCGCCAGCAGCTTGGAAAACGGTAACTACAATGAGCAGTTCTTC.

This chain joins TRBV7-9 and TRBJ2-3, with a weak D call TRBD2 (5 bases). The CDR3 is 11 amino acids. Germline V CDR1 and CDR2: SEHNR, FQNEAQ (reference sequence). V dropped 10 bases and J dropped 3 bases, with 8 bases sitting between them. For the CDR3, the DNA is TGTGCCACTTCGGGGACAGATACGCAGTATTTT. Translation: CATSGTDTQYF.

The chain carries TRBV14 and TRBJ2-1; D unclear. Trimming pared 0 bases from V and 9 bases from J, leaving 6 bases between. Germline lookup yields CDR1 SGHDN and CDR2 FVKESK. This CDR3 region has 12 residues. The CDR3 protein is CASSQDTVEQFF. CDR3 nucleotide sequence: TGTGCCAGCAGCCAAGATACAGTTGAGCAGTTCTTC.

In this sample, this clonotype turned up many times. Its ends do not fully match the called genes, so a read error is possible. V is TRBV5-1 and J is TRBJ2-5; D gene uncertain. The CDR3 spans 12 residues. In germline, CDR1 is SGHRS, CDR2 YFSETQ. The CDR3 nucleotides are TGTGCCAGCAGCCTAACACAAGAGACCCAGTACTTC. Its protein product is CASSLTQETQYF.

The chain joins TRBV3-1 to TRBJ2-7, with D unresolved. Deletions cut 2 bases from V and 3 bases from J, with 5 bases between. Germline V lookup: CDR1 LGHDT, CDR2 YNNKEL (reference sequence). The CDR3 loop spans 12 amino acids. This CDR3 reads CASSQFNYEQYF. DNA of the CDR3: TGTGCCAGCAGCCAATTCAACTACGAGCAGTACTTC.

This rearrangement joins TRBV15 to TRBJ1-1; 7 bases are shared with TRBD1. The CDR3 has 13 amino acids. V dropped 1 base and J dropped 7; count of bases not matched to a gene: 3. The germline CDR1 and CDR2 sequences are LNHNV and YYDKDF (reference sequence). DNA of the CDR3: TGTGCCACCAGCAGAGTTTGGGACAGTGAAGCTTTCTTT. The encoded protein is CATSRVWDSEAFF. Full variable domain (missing parts from reference TRBV15 and TRBJ1-1): DAMVIQNPRYQVTQFGKPVTLSCSQTLNHNVMYWYQQKSSQAPKLLFHYYDKDFNNEADTPDNFQSRRPNTSFCFLDIRSPGLGDTAMYLCATSRVWDSEAFFGQGTRLTVV.

V and J are TRBV27 and TRBJ1-2; D not resolved. From germline, CDR1 is MNHEY and CDR2 SMNVEV (reference sequence). V was pared by 3 bases and J by 2 bases, with 10 bases between. The CDR3 has 14 amino acids. CDR3 sequence (DNA): TGTGCCAGCAGTTTCCGGGATTTGAACTATGGCTACACCTTC. Residues: CASSFRDLNYGYTF.

The rearrangement uses TRBV30 and TRBJ1-1; D gene unclear. Trimming removed 1 base at V and 6 bases at J, with 6 bases between. This CDR3 has 11 residues. Per the germline V gene, CDR1 is GTSNPN and CDR2 is SVGIG (reference sequence). CDR3 DNA: TGTGCCTGGAGTGGTTTCTCTGAAGCTTTCTTT. Encoded protein: CAWSGFSEAFF.

The genes are TRBV18 and TRBJ2-1; TRBD2 is a possible D gene (5 bases). This CDR3 has 14 amino acids. Germline V gene lookup returns CDR1 KGHSH and CDR2 LQKENI. The V gene lost 3 bases and the J gene lost 12 bases, with 18 bases spanning the gap. CDR3 protein: CASSPVKQRSRQFF. The CDR3, as DNA: TGTGCCAGCTCACCGGTAAAGCAGCGGAGTAGGCAGTTCTTC.

In its sample, this clonotype was seen a few times. V and J are TRBV7-9 and TRBJ2-7; D is ambiguous. The ends were cut back, 1 base at V and 3 bases at J, with 10 bases in the middle. There are 14 residues in the CDR3. Per the germline V gene, CDR1 is SEHNR and CDR2 is FQNEAQ (reference sequence). The CDR3 sequence: CASSLEGSFYEQYF. CDR3 coding DNA: TGTGCCAGCAGCTTAGAGGGCAGTTTCTACGAGCAGTACTTC.

This clonotype was seen only a few times. The rearrangement joins TRBV7-2 to TRBJ1-2, with D perhaps TRBD1 (5 bases). The CDR3 runs to 13 residues. V gave up 1 base and J gave up 6 bases, with 9 bases separating them. Germline loops: CDR1 SGHTA, CDR2 FQGNSA. CDR3 nucleotides: TGTGCCAGCAGCTTAGAGCCGGGGGATGGCTACACCTTC. It translates to CASSLEPGDGYTF.

This clonotype was counted only a few times. Written as DNA, the CDR3 is TGTGCCAGTGCAACTAGCGGGAGAAGAGAGACCCAGTACTTC. Translating gives CASATSGRRETQYF. The chain links TRBV28 to TRBJ2-5; 11 positions agree with TRBD2. V shed 9 bases, J shed 4 bases, and the junction held 7 bases outside the gene matches. Germline V CDR1 and CDR2: MDHEN, SYDVKM. This CDR3 is 14 amino acids long.

This chain connects TRBV11-2 to TRBJ2-1; D is possibly TRBD1 or TRBD2 (5 bases each). Germline assignment: CDR1 SGHAT and CDR2 FQNNGV. The CDR3 length is 13 residues. V dropped 1 base and J dropped 8 bases, with 9 bases sitting between them. For the CDR3, the DNA is TGTGCCAGCAGCTTAGTATTGGGGGATGAGCAGTTCTTC. Translated: CASSLVLGDEQFF.

This clonotype was found a few times. The chain recombines TRBV12-3 or TRBV12-4 with TRBJ1-2; unclear D gene. Trimming removed 5 bases at V and 2 bases at J, with 6 bases between. This CDR3 comprises 12 residues. CDR3 bases: TGTGCCAGCAGTGCCCAGAACTATGGCTACACCTTC. Its translation: CASSAQNYGYTF.

The rearrangement joins TRBV2 to TRBJ2-5; D not certain. V was pared by 8 bases and J by 1 base, with 5 bases between. The CDR3 runs to 11 residues. The V gene's germline CDR1 is SNHLY and CDR2 FYNNEI. CDR3 loop: CASEFQETQYF. CDR3 bases: TGTGCCAGCGAATTCCAAGAGACCCAGTACTTC.

Here the CDR3 reads CAWSPPGTGNQPQHF. The CDR3 DNA reads TGTGCCTGGAGTCCCCCCGGGACAGGGAATCAGCCCCAGCATTTT. The chain joins TRBV30 to TRBJ1-5, with 9 bases matching TRBD1. V gave up 2 bases and J gave up 4 bases; unmatched junction bases: 6. The CDR3 totals 15 residues. The germline V gene has CDR1 GTSNPN and CDR2 SVGIG (reference sequence).

This clonotype was counted between two and nine times. The chain has TRBV20-1 and TRBJ2-3; TRBD2 agrees at 15 bases. This CDR3 contains 14 residues. Germline V gene sequence: CDR1 DFQATT, CDR2 SNEGSKA (reference sequence). V shed 7 bases, J shed 3 bases, and the junction held 2 bases outside the gene matches. For the CDR3, the DNA is TGCAGTGGGACTAGCGGGAGGGTGACAGATACGCAGTATTTT. This translates into CSGTSGRVTDTQYF.

J is TRBJ2-1 and V is TRBV6-2 or TRBV6-3; 8 bases fit TRBD2. J lost 2 bases, V lost 8 bases, and 8 bases had no gene match. Germline CDR1 and CDR2: MNHEY and SVGEGT. The CDR3 consists of 15 residues. In nucleotides, the CDR3 is TGTGCCAGCGCGAGACTAGCGATAACCTACAATGAGCAGTTCTTC. Encoded protein: CASARLAITYNEQFF.

The gene calls are TRBV20-1 and TRBJ2-5, with D uncertain. Germline V gene sequence: CDR1 DFQATT, CDR2 SNEGSKA (reference sequence). The CDR3 covers 11 residues. The V gene lost 4 bases and the J gene lost 5 bases, with 8 bases spanning the gap. The CDR3, as DNA: TGCAGTGCTATTTTGCTGGAGACCCAGTACTTC. Translating gives CSAILLETQYF.

This clonotype was seen a handful of times. This sequence joins TRBV20-1 and TRBJ2-7; 14 nucleotides agree with TRBD2. Germline lookup yields CDR1 DFQATT and CDR2 SNEGSKA (reference sequence). V lost 6 bases, J lost 5 bases, and 6 bases stayed unmatched. CDR3 length: 14 residues. The CDR3 DNA sequence: TGCAGTGCCCTCGGACTAGCGGGAGGTGACGAGCAGTACTTC. Residues: CSALGLAGGDEQYF.

This clonotype was counted many times. An end of the junction does not agree with germline; a read error may underlie this. This chain joins TRBV12-3 or TRBV12-4 and TRBJ2-5; 8 bases line up with TRBD2. The CDR3 length is 14 residues. CDR3 sequence reads: CASSLGTSQETQYF. CDR3 DNA: TGTGCCAGCAGCTTAGGGACTAGCCAAGAGACCCAGTACTTC.

The chain uses TRBV29-1 and TRBJ2-1, with TRBD1 as a possible D gene (6 bases). The CDR3 runs 14 residues. V lost 6 bases and J 13 bases, leaving 25 bases between the germline ends. Germline assignment: CDR1 SQVTM and CDR2 ANQGSEA. As DNA, the CDR3 is TGCAGCGTCGCGGACAGCCGTAGGATGGTTGGTCAGTTCTTC. It translates to CSVADSRRMVGQFF.